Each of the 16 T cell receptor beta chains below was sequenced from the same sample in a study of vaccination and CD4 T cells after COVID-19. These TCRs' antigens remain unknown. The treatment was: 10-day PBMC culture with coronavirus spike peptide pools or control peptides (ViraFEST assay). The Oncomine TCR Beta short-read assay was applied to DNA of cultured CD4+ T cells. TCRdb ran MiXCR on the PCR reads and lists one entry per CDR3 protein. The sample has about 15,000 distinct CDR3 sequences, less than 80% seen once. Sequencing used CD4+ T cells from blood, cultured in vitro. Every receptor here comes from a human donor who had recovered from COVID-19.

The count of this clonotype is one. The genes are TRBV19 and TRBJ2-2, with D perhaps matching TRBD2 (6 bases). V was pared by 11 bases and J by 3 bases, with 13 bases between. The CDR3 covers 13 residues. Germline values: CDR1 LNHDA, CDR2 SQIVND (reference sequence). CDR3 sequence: CAGGRDYTGELFF. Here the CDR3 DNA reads TGTGCCGGAGGGCGGGACTACACCGGGGAGCTGTTTTTT.

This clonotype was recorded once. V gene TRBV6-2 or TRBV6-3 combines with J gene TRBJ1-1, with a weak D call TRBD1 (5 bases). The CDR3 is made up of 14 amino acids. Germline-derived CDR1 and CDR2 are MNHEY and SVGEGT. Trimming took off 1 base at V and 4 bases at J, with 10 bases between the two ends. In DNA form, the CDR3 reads TGTGCCAGCAGTTACTTCGCTGGGGGCACTGAAGCTTTCTTT. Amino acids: CASSYFAGGTEAFF.

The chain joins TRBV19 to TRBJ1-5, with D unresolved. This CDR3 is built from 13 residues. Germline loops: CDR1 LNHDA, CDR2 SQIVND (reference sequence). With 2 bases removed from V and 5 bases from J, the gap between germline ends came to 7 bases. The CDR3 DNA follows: TGTGCCAGTAGTATAAGGAGTTATCAGCCCCAGCATTTT. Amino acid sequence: CASSIRSYQPQHF.

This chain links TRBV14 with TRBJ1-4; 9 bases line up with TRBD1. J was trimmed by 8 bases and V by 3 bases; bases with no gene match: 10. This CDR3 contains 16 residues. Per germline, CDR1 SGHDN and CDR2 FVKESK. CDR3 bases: TGTGCCAGCAGCCAGGGACAGGGACCCCCGCTAGAAAAACTGTTTTTT. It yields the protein CASSQGQGPPLEKLFF.

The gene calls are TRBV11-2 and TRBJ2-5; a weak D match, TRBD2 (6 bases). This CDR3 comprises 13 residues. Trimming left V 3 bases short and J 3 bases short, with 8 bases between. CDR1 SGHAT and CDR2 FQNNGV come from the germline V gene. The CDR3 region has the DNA TGTGCCAGCAGCTTTGGAGGGAAAGAGACCCAGTACTTC. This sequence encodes CASSFGGKETQYF.

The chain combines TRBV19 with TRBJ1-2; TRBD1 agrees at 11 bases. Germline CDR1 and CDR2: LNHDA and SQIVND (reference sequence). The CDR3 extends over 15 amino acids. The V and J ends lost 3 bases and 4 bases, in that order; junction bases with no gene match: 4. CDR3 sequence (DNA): TGTGCCAGTAGTATTTCCGGGACAGGGGGCTATGGCTACACCTTC. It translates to CASSISGTGGYGYTF.

CDR3 sequence (DNA): TGTGCCAGCAGTGACGGGAGGGGGGGAAGCTCCTACAATGAGCAGTTCTTC. Protein: CASSDGRGGSSYNEQFF. The chain employs TRBV6-4 and TRBJ2-1; D perhaps matches TRBD2 (7 bases). Germline CDR1 MRHNA, CDR2 SNTAGT. CDR3 length equals 17 residues. V was pared by 2 bases and J by 0 bases, with 14 bases between.

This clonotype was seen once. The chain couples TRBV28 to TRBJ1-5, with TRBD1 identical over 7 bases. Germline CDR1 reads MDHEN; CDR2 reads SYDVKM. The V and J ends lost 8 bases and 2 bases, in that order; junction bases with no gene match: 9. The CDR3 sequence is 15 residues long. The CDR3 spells CASQIGQAGNQPQHF. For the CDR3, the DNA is TGTGCCAGCCAAATCGGACAGGCGGGCAATCAGCCCCAGCATTTT.

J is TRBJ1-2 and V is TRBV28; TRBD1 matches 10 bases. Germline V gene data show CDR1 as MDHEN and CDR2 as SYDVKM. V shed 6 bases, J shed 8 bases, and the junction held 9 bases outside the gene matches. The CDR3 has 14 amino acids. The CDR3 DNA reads TGTGCCAGCAGCGAGACAGGGGGCGCGACGGGCTACACCTTC. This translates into CASSETGGATGYTF.

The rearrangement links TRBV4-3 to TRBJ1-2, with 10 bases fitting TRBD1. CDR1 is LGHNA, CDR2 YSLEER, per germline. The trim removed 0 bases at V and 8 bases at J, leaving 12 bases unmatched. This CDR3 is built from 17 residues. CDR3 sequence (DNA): TGCGCCAGCAGCCAAGAGTCGTTCGGGACAGGGGTACGCGGCTACACCTTC. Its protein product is CASSQESFGTGVRGYTF.

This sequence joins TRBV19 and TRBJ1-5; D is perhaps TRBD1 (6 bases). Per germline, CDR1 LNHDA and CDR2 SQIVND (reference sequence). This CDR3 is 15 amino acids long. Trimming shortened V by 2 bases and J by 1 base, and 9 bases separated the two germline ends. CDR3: CASSITGRSNQPQHF. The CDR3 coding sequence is TGTGCCAGTAGTATAACAGGGAGAAGCAATCAGCCCCAGCATTTT.

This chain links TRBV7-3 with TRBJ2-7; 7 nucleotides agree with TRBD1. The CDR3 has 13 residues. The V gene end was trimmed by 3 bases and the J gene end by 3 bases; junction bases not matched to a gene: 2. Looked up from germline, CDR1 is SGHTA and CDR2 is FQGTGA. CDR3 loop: CASSFRDSYEQYF. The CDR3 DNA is TGTGCCAGCAGCTTTCGGGACAGCTACGAGCAGTACTTC.

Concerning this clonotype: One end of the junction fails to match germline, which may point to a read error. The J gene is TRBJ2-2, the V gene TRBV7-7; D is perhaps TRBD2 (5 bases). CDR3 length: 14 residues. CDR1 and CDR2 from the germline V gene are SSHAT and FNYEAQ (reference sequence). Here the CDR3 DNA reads TGTGCTAGCAGCCCAACTAGATACACCGGGGAGCTGTTTTTT. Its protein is CASSPTRYTGELFF.

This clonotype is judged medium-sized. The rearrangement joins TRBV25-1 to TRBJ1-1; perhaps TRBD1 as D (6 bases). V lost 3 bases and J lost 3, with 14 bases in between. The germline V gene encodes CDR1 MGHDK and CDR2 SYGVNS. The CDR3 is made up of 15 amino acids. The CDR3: CASSDPQGWDTEAFF. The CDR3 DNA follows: TGTGCCAGCAGTGACCCACAGGGCTGGGACACTGAAGCTTTCTTT.

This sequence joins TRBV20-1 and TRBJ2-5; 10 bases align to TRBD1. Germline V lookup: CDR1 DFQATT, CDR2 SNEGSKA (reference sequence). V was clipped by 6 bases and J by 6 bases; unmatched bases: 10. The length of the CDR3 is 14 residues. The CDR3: CSARTGDRGKTQYF. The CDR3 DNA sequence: TGCAGTGCCAGGACCGGGGACAGGGGAAAGACCCAGTACTTC.

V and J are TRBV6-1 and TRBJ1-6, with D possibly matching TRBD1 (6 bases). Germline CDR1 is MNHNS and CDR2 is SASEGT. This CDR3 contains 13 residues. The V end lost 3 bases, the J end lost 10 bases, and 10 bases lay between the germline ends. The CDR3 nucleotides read TGTGCCAGCAGTGACCAGGGGCGCTCACCCCTCCACTTT. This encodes CASSDQGRSPLHF.